This entry describes one TCR beta chain. Its target is not known. The germline V and J ends were trimmed by 6 bases and 6 bases, with 17 bases remaining between them. The CDR3 spans 14 residues. The germline gives CDR1 MGHDK, CDR2 SYGVNS. The sample is drawn from a study of shared clonotypes between healthy human individuals. Broader study findings: Across subsets, estimated richness was generally greater for naive than for memory populations. Among non-shared clonotypes, generation probabilities were lower than among those shared by all four donors.

The donors, all of them Caucasian adults, lived in Nashville, Tennessee. Replicate PCRs from sorted subsets contained roughly 190 ng DNA, which is 31,000 or so T cell genomes. Libraries were prepared by immunoSEQ multiplex PCR; TCRdb keeps only in-frame clonotypes and omits some of them. The sample carries roughly 700,000 clones, approximately 79% recorded once. This TCR was recovered from a woman between 25 and 40 years old in good health. The rearrangement joins TRBV25-1 to TRBJ1-2; maybe TRBD1 (5 bases). The sample taken for sequencing was memory CD4+ T cells sorted from blood. Described subset: CD45RA-negative fraction. CDR3: CASRPGTGFDGYTF. CDR3 nucleotide sequence: TGTGCCAGCAGGCCTGGGACGGGGTTCGATGGCTACACCTTC.